This T cell receptor beta chain was observed in a study of shared clonotypes between healthy human individuals (dated by TCRdb to the early 2020s). In the study overall: The cohort comprised a couple of women and a few men aged 18 to 49 years. For each donor, CD4 naive and CD4 memory were each given three plates, CD8 naive was given two plates, and CD8 memory was given one plate. To estimate repertoire size and how much clonotypes are shared between individuals, the study performed deep sequencing of blood TCR repertoires from about 5 healthy adults. Libraries were prepared and TCR repertoires were sequenced by different laboratories using diverse techniques, in order to increase sequencing depth and limit assay-specific biases. Leukapheresis yielded between about 0.9 and 8.9 billion PBMCs per donor.

About this clone: It lacks a known antigen. No base-level quality is on record; no much larger clone is a single base apart.

The donors were healthy, HIV-negative adults with no recently reported acute infections or vaccinations. Only Caucasian adults living in Nashville, Tennessee, USA were represented among the donors. CD4+ T cells were enriched by magnetic negative selection, after which naive cells were positively selected on CD45RA and the negative fraction was taken as the memory subset. Blood was obtained by leukapheresis, after which PBMCs were separated by Ficoll-Histopaque density gradient centrifugation and cryopreserved in liquid nitrogen vapor phase. Analytical flow cytometry was used to check the purity and quantity of each magnetically sorted T cell population. Genomic DNA was isolated from each sorted fraction and quantified by UV absorbance on a Nanodrop 2000c. Trimming leaves V shorter by 5 bases and J shorter by 6 bases, with the junction holding 4 bases beyond the gene matches. Reading the germline V gene gives CDR1 SGHTA and CDR2 FQGNSA. From the cysteine up to the phenylalanine, the CDR3 has a length of 13 residues. The DNA shown is the 39-base CDR3, in frame from base 1.

TCR CDR3 regions were amplified from genomic DNA by multiplex PCR using the deep immunoSEQ assay. Extracted genomic DNA from each cell subset was distributed evenly across all wells of several immunoSEQ 96-well plates, and each plate was treated as a replicate. For sorted subsets, approximately 190 ng of genomic DNA, equivalent to 25,000 to 30,000 T cell genomes, went into each replicate PCR. Purified libraries were quantified with a Qubit 3.0 fluorometer, sized on a Bioanalyzer 2100, and re-quantified with the KAPA Library Quantification kit. Each immunoSEQ 96-well plate was sequenced on its own single-read 150-cycle Illumina NextSeq 550 flow cell. The authors' analysis ran thus. Because the immunoSEQ output included only junctional sequences and no quality scores, the filtering could not be the same as the filtering used for full-length reads. To assign V/J genes and CDR3, sequences were annotated using PyIR, a Python wrapper for IgBLAST v1.9, with IMGT germline references. Reads with weak V/J assignments (E-value above 1e-6), missing CDR3, stop codons, out-of-frame junctions, or ambiguous translated residues were removed. V3J clonotypes were defined as sequences sharing the same inferred V gene, J gene, and CDR3 amino acid sequence. The percentage overlap between two repertoires was calculated by dividing the number of shared unique clonotypes by the size of the smaller repertoire. Richness of each repertoire was evaluated using RTK rarefaction, the Chao1 estimator, and Recon v2.1 estimates of unobserved clonotypes. For all TCRbeta clonotypes obtained by the gDNA method from a handful of donors, generation probabilities were computed with OLGA. TCRdb's version of the immuneACCESS table is confined to in-frame rearrangements and falls short of the full clone set. An unresolved V gene accounts for under half of the shortfall where checked; the remainder is of unknown origin. Clone size and the V and J calls come from that table; the DNA yielded D and trimming. The sample has roughly 2.2 million clones on record, just under 95% of them singletons. 0.37% of the sample rests with the top ten.

Broad study findings and their caveats: Rarefaction of sorted-subset datasets indicated incomplete sequencing despite the large sequencing depth. Pairwise subsampling led to the expectation that sequencing depth would affect the degree of clonotype sharing among donors. Larger estimated clonotype richness was generally found for naive subsets than for memory subsets. Compared with non-shared clonotypes, the clonotypes found in all four sorted-subset donors had higher generation probabilities. Sampling was restricted to blood, and TCR repertoires in tissue are likely to differ from TCR repertoires in blood. The genetic and exposure-history diversity represented was limited by the small number of donors. Across a handful of donors, roughly 5.1% of naive CD4, approximately 3.6% of naive CD8, about 2.3% of memory CD4, and 0.4% to 0.45% of memory CD8 clonotypes were shared.

The sequence joins TRBV7-2 to TRBJ2-3, and 8 junction bases match TRBD1. The specimen sequenced was naive CD4+ T cells from PBMCs. This specimen's cell subset or site label, interpreted: CD45RA+ positively selected. The TCR was taken from a man between 18 and 35 years old in good health. Some clones in this sample may be carry-over from other donors' samples. The nucleotides read TGTGCCAGCAGCGTGGACAGGGCGGATACGCAGTATTTT. The resulting protein is CASSVDRADTQYF.